This T cell receptor beta chain was captured in a study of Ad26.COV2.S vaccination and SARS-CoV-2 variants (dated by TCRdb to 2020 to 2022). As for the study more broadly: Vaccine-arm donors came from COV1001, a multicentre, randomized, double-blind, placebo-controlled phase I-IIa trial of Ad26.COV2.S in healthy adults. Ad26.COV2.S was administered intramuscularly at 5 x 10^10 or 1 x 10^11 viral particles, either as a single shot or as two shots given 56 days apart. TCRbeta repertoire sequencing was used to assess the specificity and breadth of SARS-CoV-2-reactive T cell receptors after Ad26.COV2.S vaccination. The TCR-sequenced set comprised approximately 30 samples: around 20 Ad26.COV2.S vaccine recipients, 5 placebo recipients and 8 SARS-CoV-2 convalescent individuals. Participants in the trial were split at random into five groups of five each, receiving low-dose or high-dose Ad26.COV2.S once or twice, or else placebo on both occasions. Blinding of investigators to trial group allocation was maintained during experiments and outcome assessment.

Concerning this clone: It has no known antigen specificity. Per-base qualities were not stored, and no clone one base away is much larger.

What the authors observed across the whole study: Spike-specific TCR breadth was higher in Ad26.COV2.S recipients than in placebo recipients (P = 0.0014). The study was not powered for comparison of responses between vaccine doses or regimens. Vaccine and placebo recipients had similar non-spike TCR breadth, a finding consistent with the vaccine containing only spike. The authors noted that the TCR breadth and depth analyses may have underestimated total T cell responses. After vaccination, spike-specific CD8+ and CD4+ T cell responses were reported to show substantial breadth.

Including cysteine and phenylalanine, the CDR3 has 13 amino acids. This entry keeps only the CDR3 DNA: 39 bases, framed from base 1. The junction shows trimming of 3 bases on V and 0 bases on J, plus 5 bases between the germline ends. The germline V gene gives CDR1 as MDHEN and CDR2 as SYDVKM. What the treatment or condition label conveys for this sample: about 20 received Ad26.COV2.S at low or high dose, single or two shots; several received placebo; per-sample allocation not given. Repertoires of vaccine and placebo recipients were sequenced from samples taken on day 63 after the first injection. In Cohort 1b, around 25 adults aged 18-55 years were enrolled at a single site in Boston, USA, between 29 July and 7 August 2020. Ad26.COV2.S was a replication-incompetent adenovirus type 26 vector expressing a prefusion-stabilized SARS-CoV-2 spike protein from the original Wuhan strain. The immunoSEQ Assay was used to sequence TCRbeta CDR3 regions. After extraction, genomic DNA underwent amplification by bias-controlled multiplex PCR, followed by high-throughput sequencing. The authors' pipeline ran thus. To quantify the absolute abundance of every unique TCRbeta CDR3 region, sequences were collapsed and filtered. Usable DNA was measured by amplifying reference genes present in all nucleated cells, and TCRbeta template counts were normalized to that usable DNA to estimate T cell fraction. Repertoire TCRs were annotated as SARS-CoV-2-specific when V gene, CDR3 amino acid sequence and J gene were exactly matched to a known reactive TCR set. The reference SARS-CoV-2 TCR set was derived from MIRA and filtered for enrichment in COVID-19-positive ImmuneCODE repertoires, a step that removed public or cross-reactive TCRs. Using the MIRA antigens, annotated TCRs were further analysed by specific ORF or by position within an ORF. Breadth was defined as the number of annotated unique rearrangements divided by the total number of unique productive rearrangements, and depth was defined as the summed frequency of the annotated unique rearrangements. Two-sided Wilcoxon rank-sum tests were used to compare TCR breadth between groups. As stored in TCRdb, this immuneACCESS dataset retains in-frame rearrangements with V and J assigned. A fraction of the clones does not appear; measured against another copy, unresolved V genes explain less than half of the discrepancy, and the remainder lacks a known reason. That table furnishes V, J and clone size, whereas the DNA furnished D and trimming. The sample table records around 400,000 clones; 90% of these occur just once. About 12% of the sample is held by the ten biggest clonotypes.

The chain is made from TRBV28 and TRBJ1-1; the D gene remains uncertain. The sequence was collected from a person between 18 and 65 years old who received the Ad26.COV2.S COVID-19 vaccine or a placebo. This material consisted of peripheral blood, taken in a trial of Ad26.COV2.S vaccine versus placebo. The DNA reads TGTGCCAGCAGTTTGACCCTGAACACTGAAGCTTTCTTT. The resulting protein is CASSLTLNTEAFF.